This T cell receptor beta chain was observed in a study of blood T cell repertoires in COVID-19. Across the whole study: COVID-19 samples collected from the United States, Italy and Spain covered acute and convalescent phases.

Authors' processing steps: The assay estimated nucleated cells by amplifying reference gene primers. Produced via immunoSEQ multiplex PCR; TCRdb's table is partial and in-frame only. For V, J and clone size, that table is used; D and trimming come from the DNA. The table has under 250,000 clones, about 82% seen once. Seattle cases were enrolled at active infection and followed longitudinally. V was cut by 6 bases and J by 15 bases, with 18 bases left in between. Germline CDR1 reads SNHLY; CDR2 reads FYNNEI. This CDR3 comprises 12 residues. Sequenced input: peripheral blood. The rearrangement uses TRBV2 and TRBJ2-4; possibly TRBD1 for D (6 bases). The sequence was obtained from a woman older than 75 with COVID-19, enrolled during active disease. The CDR3 nucleotides read TGTGCCAGCAGCGGTTTCCGGGACAAAATGTACTTC. Its protein is CASSGFRDKMYF.